These 5 T cell receptor beta chains came from one sample sequenced in a study of T-cell reconstitution after alpha-beta-depleted transplantation in children (dated by TCRdb to the mid-2010s). In the paper's terms, the treatment or condition label means: allogeneic hematopoietic cell transplantation with graft depleted of TCRalphabeta T cells and CD19 B cells. To prepare the library, PCR was applied. Reads for this sample came from an Illumina HiSeq 2500. Molecular barcoding was employed in the preparation of TCR libraries, with unique molecular identifiers being used to normalize TCRbeta repertoire quantification. The public reads were run again by TCRdb, first through fastp at Q25 and then through MiXCR, and only productive beta chains were kept. Under each unique CDR3 protein, matching rows form one entry showing the most common genes and DNA. The sample table records roughly 160,000 distinct CDR3 sequences; approximately 12% of these occur just once. The top ten clonotypes cover about 13% of the sample.

Sequences were derived from PBMCs, sampled before TCRalphabeta/CD19-depleted stem cell transplant. These TCRs come from a boy aged 2 to 10 with acute myeloid leukemia, due to receive a stem cell transplant.

This clonotype was detected many times. J is TRBJ2-7 and V is TRBV27; 10 bases map to TRBD1. Germline lookup yields CDR1 MNHEY and CDR2 SMNVEV (reference sequence). Germline trimming cut 3 bases from V and 4 bases from J; bases unmatched to any gene: 3. CDR3 length: 14 amino acids. The CDR3 DNA reads as TGTGCCAGCAGTTTGGGACAGGGGCCGTACGAGCAGTACGTC. It encodes CASSLGQGPYEQYV.

The sample holds many counts of this clonotype. This sequence joins TRBV7-9 and TRBJ2-7; 7 bases agree with TRBD1. This CDR3 contains 13 residues. With V trimmed by 5 bases and J by 6 bases, 7 bases remained unmatched. The germline CDR1 and CDR2 sequences are SEHNR and FQNEAQ (reference sequence). The CDR3 here is CASSATGKAEQYV. For the CDR3, the DNA is TGTGCCAGCAGCGCGACAGGGAAGGCCGAGCAGTACGTC.

This clonotype was seen ten or more times. Compared with germline, one end of the junction differs, possibly owing to a read error. This chain links TRBV28 with TRBJ2-7; D uncertain. The CDR3 runs to 12 residues. Germline V lookup: CDR1 MDHEN, CDR2 SYDVKM. In DNA, the CDR3 is TGTGCCAGCAGTGCTGGGCGCCAACACTACCACTTT. Translating it yields CASSAGRQHYHF.

This clonotype showed up many times. The J gene is TRBJ2-1, the V gene TRBV6-2 or TRBV6-3; D gene uncertain. The V and J ends lost 3 bases and 1 base respectively, with 10 bases between them. Looked up from germline, CDR1 is MNHEY and CDR2 is SVGEGT. CDR3 length: 15 amino acids. CDR3 residues: CASSYGLISYNEQFF. DNA for the CDR3: TGTGCCAGCAGTTATGGCCTCATTTCCTACAATGAGCAGTTCTTC.

This clonotype was observed many times. This sequence joins TRBV10-3 and TRBJ2-3; 13 bases align to TRBD2. Germline assignment: CDR1 ENHRY and CDR2 SYGVKD. The CDR3 extends over 16 amino acids. Trimming took 6 bases from V and 4 from J; bases not matched to a gene: 7. CDR3 nucleotide sequence: TGTGCCATCAGCCCGGGACTAGCGGGGTTCCCAGATACGCAGTATTTT. Its protein is CAISPGLAGFPDTQYF.